A single sample is the source of the 11 T cell receptor beta chains below, sequenced in a study of T cell changes during pregnancy in multiple sclerosis (dated by TCRdb to the late 2010s). The library was generated by the immunoSEQ multiplex PCR assay. The source is immuneACCESS, and TCRdb retained only in-frame sequences with V and J called. Part of the clones is not carried over; for the studies checked, unresolved V genes explain less than half of this, and the remainder is unexplained. The sample table holds more than 30,000 clones, of which 90% to 95% were seen once. The ten largest clones represent around 8.8% of the sample. Here the sequenced sample was CD8+ T cells from peripheral blood mononuclear cells, taken in the third trimester of pregnancy. The receptors originated from a female donor with multiple sclerosis, enrolled in a pregnancy study.

CDR3 residues: CASSLSGGVNEQFF. Written as DNA, the CDR3 is TGCGCCAGCAGCCTTAGCGGGGGGGTTAATGAGCAGTTCTTC. V usage is TRBV5-1 and J usage is TRBJ2-1; 11 bases are shared with TRBD2. CDR1 and CDR2 from the germline V gene are SGHRS and YFSETQ. V lost 4 bases to trimming and J lost 7 bases; unmatched junction nucleotides: 4. The CDR3 is 14 amino acids.

V gene TRBV27 combines with J gene TRBJ2-3; 11 bases fit TRBD2. Losses at the gene ends were 2 bases for V and 4 bases for J; bases not matched to a gene: 11. This CDR3 spans 18 amino acids. Per the germline V gene, CDR1 is MNHEY and CDR2 is SMNVEV (reference sequence). In DNA, the CDR3 is TGTGCCAGCAGTTTAACCCAAACTAGCGGGGGTACCCCAGATACGCAGTATTTT. It translates to CASSLTQTSGGTPDTQYF.

The genes are TRBV9 and TRBJ1-2, with TRBD1 matching over 8 bases. The V gene end was trimmed by 3 bases and the J gene end by 5 bases; junction bases not matched to a gene: 6. CDR1 is SGDLS and CDR2 is YYNGEE in the germline V gene. The CDR3 contains 14 residues. In nucleotides, the CDR3 is TGTGCCAGCAGCGGGACAGGGACCTCTTATGGCTACACCTTC. Encoded protein: CASSGTGTSYGYTF. The full variable domain, completed using reference TRBV9 and TRBJ1-2, is DSGVTQTPKHLITATGQRVTLRCSPRSGDLSVYWYQQSLDQGLQFLIQYYNGEERAKGNILERFSAQQFPDLHSELNLSSLELGDSALYFCASSGTGTSYGYTFGSGTRLTVV.

The sample holds one count of this clone. This chain joins TRBV13 and TRBJ2-7, with 10 bases identical to TRBD1. Germline CDR1 PRHDT, CDR2 FYEKMQ (reference sequence). Trimming at V came to 5 bases and at J to 7 bases, leaving 11 bases not matched to a gene. This CDR3 region has 15 residues. Here the CDR3 DNA reads TGTGCCAGCAGCACCCCGGACAGGGGGATCCGAGAGCAGTACTTC. Translation: CASSTPDRGIREQYF.

The rearrangement uses TRBV2 and TRBJ2-7; TRBD1 matches at 11 bases. With V trimmed by 4 bases and J by 3 bases, 2 bases remained unmatched. The CDR3 spans 14 residues. Germline V gene sequence: CDR1 SNHLY, CDR2 FYNNEI. CDR3 protein: CASSVGTGGYEQYF. Written as DNA, the CDR3 is TGTGCCAGCAGTGTCGGGACAGGGGGCTACGAGCAGTACTTC. Full variable domain (rest looked up from reference TRBV2 and TRBJ2-7): EPEVTQTPSHQVTQMGQEVILRCVPISNHLYFYWYRQILGQKVEFLVSFYNNEISEKSEIFDDQFSVERPDGSNFTLKIRSTKLEDSAMYFCASSVGTGGYEQYFGPGTRLTVT.

V and J are TRBV6-6 and TRBJ1-3; D possibly corresponds to TRBD1 (5 bases). Germline loops: CDR1 MNHNY, CDR2 SVGAGI (reference sequence). V lost 10 bases and J 5 bases, leaving 21 bases between the germline ends. This CDR3 has 15 amino acids. CDR3 amino acids: CATLAPQGKRNTIYF. For the CDR3, the DNA is TGTGCCACCCTCGCCCCCCAGGGAAAAAGAAACACCATATATTTT.

J is TRBJ1-1 and V is TRBV7-9; D not resolved. Deletions cut 1 base from V and 2 bases from J, with 8 bases between. The CDR3 totals 14 residues. From germline, CDR1 is SEHNR and CDR2 FQNEAQ (reference sequence). In DNA form, the CDR3 reads TGTGCCAGCAGCTTAGTCGAACTCAACACTGAAGCTTTCTTT. This encodes CASSLVELNTEAFF.

V usage is TRBV2 and J usage is TRBJ1-3; D is unclear. This CDR3 contains 14 residues. With 2 bases removed from V and 1 base from J, the gap between germline ends came to 6 bases. CDR1 is SNHLY and CDR2 is FYNNEI in the germline V gene. The CDR3, as DNA: TGTGCCAGCAGTGAAAGACTTTCTGGAAACACCATATATTTT. It codes for CASSERLSGNTIYF.

The genes are TRBV7-8 and TRBJ1-1; D possibly corresponds to TRBD1 (5 bases). Between the trimmed V and J ends, which lost 2 bases and 7 bases, there was a span of 14 bases. This CDR3 spans 14 amino acids. The germline CDR1 and CDR2 sequences are SGHVS and FQNEAQ. CDR3 sequence reads: CASSLRGEGDEAFF. CDR3 coding DNA: TGTGCCAGCAGCTTACGGGGGGAGGGTGATGAAGCTTTCTTT.

The chain couples TRBV5-4 to TRBJ1-4, with D hard to call. Trimming pared 0 bases from V and 3 bases from J, leaving 6 bases between. CDR3 length: 14 residues. Looked up from germline, CDR1 is SGHNT and CDR2 is YYREEE (reference sequence). CDR3 amino acids: CASSLGGPNEKLFF. For the CDR3, the DNA is TGTGCCAGCAGCTTGGGAGGGCCTAATGAAAAACTGTTTTTT.

This chain joins TRBV5-1 and TRBJ2-3; D is uncertain. Looked up from germline, CDR1 is SGHRS and CDR2 is YFSETQ. V was cut by 0 bases and J by 6 bases, with 14 bases left in between. The CDR3 loop spans 15 amino acids. CDR3 sequence: CASSLEQADRDTQYF. The CDR3 DNA follows: TGCGCCAGCAGCTTGGAGCAGGCCGACCGGGATACGCAGTATTTT.